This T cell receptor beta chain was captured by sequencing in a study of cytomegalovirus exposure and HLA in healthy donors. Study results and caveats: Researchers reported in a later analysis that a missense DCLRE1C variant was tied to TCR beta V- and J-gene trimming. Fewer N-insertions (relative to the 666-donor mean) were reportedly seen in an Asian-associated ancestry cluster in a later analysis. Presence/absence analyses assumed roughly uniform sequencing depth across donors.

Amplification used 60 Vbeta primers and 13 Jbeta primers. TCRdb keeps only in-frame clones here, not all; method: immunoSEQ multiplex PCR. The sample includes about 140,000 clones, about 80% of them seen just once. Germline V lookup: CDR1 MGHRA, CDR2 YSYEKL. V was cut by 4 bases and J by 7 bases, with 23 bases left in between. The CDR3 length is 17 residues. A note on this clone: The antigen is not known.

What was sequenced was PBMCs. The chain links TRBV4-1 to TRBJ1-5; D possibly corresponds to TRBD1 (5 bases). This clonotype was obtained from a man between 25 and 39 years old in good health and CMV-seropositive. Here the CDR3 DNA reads TGCGCCAGCAGCCCCCTGGATAGGGGAAGGGGCACCCAGCCCCAGCATTTT. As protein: CASSPLDRGRGTQPQHF.